These 21 T cell receptor beta chains originate from one sample sequenced in a study of OX40 agonist ivuxolimab in advanced cancers. Assay: immunoSEQ multiplex PCR; the TCRdb copy retains only in-frame clones and omits some. The table records 57,000 or so clones, roughly four fifths of them present only once. The input for sequencing was CD4+ or CD8+ T cells sorted from blood, taken in a trial of the OX40 agonist ivuxolimab. The receptors come from an adult with an advanced solid tumor such as melanoma, head and neck, liver or kidney cancer.

The V gene is TRBV28, the J gene TRBJ2-7; D is uncertain. Germline values: CDR1 MDHEN, CDR2 SYDVKM. This CDR3 is 11 amino acids long. Trimming stripped 6 bases from V and 4 bases from J, with 7 bases between. The CDR3 is CASSRVYEQYF. CDR3 in DNA: TGTGCCAGCAGCAGAGTATACGAGCAGTACTTC. Supplemented by reference TRBV28 and TRBJ2-7, the full variable domain reads DVKVTQSSRYLVKRTGEKVFLECVQDMDHENMFWYRQDPGLGLRLIYFSYDVKMKEKGDIPEGYSVSREKKERFSLILESASTNQTSMYLCASSRVYEQYFGPGTRLTVT.

CDR3 loop: CASTSFGQIWGYTF. CDR3 coding DNA: TGTGCCAGCACCTCTTTCGGACAGATCTGGGGCTACACCTTC. This chain connects TRBV6-6 to TRBJ1-2, with D perhaps matching TRBD1 (6 bases). Trimming removed 7 bases from V and 8 bases from J, with 20 bases in between. This CDR3 contains 14 residues. Germline CDR1 is MNHNY and CDR2 is SVGAGI (reference sequence).

This chain links TRBV5-6 with TRBJ1-4; the D is unclear. Trimming removed 1 base from V and 8 bases from J, with 6 bases in between. This CDR3 has 12 amino acids. Germline-derived CDR1 and CDR2 are SGHDT and YYEEEE. CDR3 loop: CASSLRGEKLFF. CDR3 DNA: TGTGCCAGCAGCTTGAGAGGAGAAAAACTGTTTTTT. Full variable domain (missing parts from reference TRBV5-6 and TRBJ1-4): DAGVTQSPTHLIKTRGQQVTLRCSPKSGHDTVSWYQQALGQGPQFIFQYYEEEERQRGNFPDRFSGHQFPNYSSELNVNALLLGDSALYLCASSLRGEKLFFGSGTQLSVL.

The V and J genes are TRBV7-3 and TRBJ1-1; 8 nucleotides match TRBD1. The CDR3 is 13 residues long. Germline CDR1 is SGHTA and CDR2 is FQGTGA. The trim removed 5 bases at V and 3 bases at J, leaving 2 bases unmatched. CDR3 sequence: CASSVQGDTEAFF. CDR3 sequence (DNA): TGTGCCAGCAGCGTACAGGGGGACACTGAAGCTTTCTTT.

The chain has TRBV6-1 and TRBJ2-3, with D perhaps TRBD2 (5 bases). The germline V gene encodes CDR1 MNHNS and CDR2 SASEGT. V gave up 2 bases and J gave up 2 bases, with 11 bases separating them. CDR3 size: 15 residues. In nucleotides, the CDR3 is TGTGCCAGCAGTGAACCTCCACTAGTCACAGATACGCAGTATTTT. This sequence encodes CASSEPPLVTDTQYF.

The rearrangement joins TRBV19 to TRBJ2-5; 8 nucleotides agree with TRBD2. Germline V gene lookup returns CDR1 LNHDA and CDR2 SQIVND (reference sequence). With V trimmed by 4 bases and J by 2 bases, 15 bases remained unmatched. The CDR3 spans 18 residues. For the CDR3, the DNA is TGTGCCAGTAGTACCCTCCCCCAGGATAGCGGGGAACAAGAGACCCAGTACTTC. It yields the protein CASSTLPQDSGEQETQYF. The variable domain in full, completed from reference TRBV19 and TRBJ2-5, reads DGGITQSPKYLFRKEGQNVTLSCEQNLNHDAMYWYRQDPGQGLRLIYYSQIVNDFQKGDIAEGYSVSREKKESFPLTVTSAQKNPTAFYLCASSTLPQDSGEQETQYFGPGTRLLVL.

In this sample, this clone turned up a few times. The gene calls are TRBV5-5 and TRBJ1-6, with a tentative D call TRBD1 (6 bases). Deletions cut 3 bases from V and 4 bases from J, with 14 bases between. The CDR3 covers 16 residues. Germline CDR1 reads SGHKS; CDR2 reads YYEKEE (reference sequence). The CDR3 loop reads CASSSSNRAYNSPLHF. Written as DNA, the CDR3 is TGTGCCAGCAGCTCCTCAAACAGGGCTTATAATTCACCCCTCCACTTT.

This clone was counted once. The chain couples TRBV10-3 to TRBJ2-6; 9 bases align to TRBD1. This CDR3 region has 20 residues. From germline, CDR1 is ENHRY and CDR2 SYGVKD. With 0 bases clipped from V and 4 bases from J, the junction kept 13 bases outside the gene matches. This CDR3 reads CAISESIGTGTSRGANVLTF. The CDR3 nucleotides read TGTGCCATCAGTGAGTCCATTGGGACAGGGACCTCTAGGGGGGCCAACGTCCTGACTTTC.

V gene TRBV30 combines with J gene TRBJ2-7, with TRBD2 matching 7 bases. The J segment lost 0 bases and the V segment lost 4 bases, leaving 3 bases of the junction unmatched. This CDR3 region has 13 residues. CDR1 and CDR2 (germline): GTSNPN, SVGIG (reference sequence). The CDR3: CAWIRGSSYEQYF. CDR3 DNA sequence: TGTGCCTGGATCCGCGGGAGCTCCTACGAGCAGTACTTC. Filled out from reference TRBV30 and TRBJ2-7, the complete variable domain reads SQTIHQWPATLVQPVGSPLSLECTVEGTSNPNLYWYRQAAGRGLQLLFYSVGIGQISSEVPQNLSASRPQDRQFILSSKKLLLSDSGFYLCAWIRGSSYEQYFGPGTRLTVT.

CDR3 residues: CASSKAGGSYEQYF. The CDR3 DNA follows: TGTGCCAGCAGTAAAGCGGGGGGTTCCTACGAGCAGTACTTC. The chain recombines TRBV6-5 with TRBJ2-7; 9 bases fit TRBD2. The CDR3 is 14 amino acids. V lost 5 bases to trimming and J lost 1 base; unmatched junction nucleotides: 3. The germline CDR1 and CDR2 sequences are MNHEY and SVGAGI.

CDR3 DNA: TGTGCCAGCTCACCACAGGGACGGTTCAGCAATCAGCCCCAGCATTTT. Its translation: CASSPQGRFSNQPQHF. This chain joins TRBV18 and TRBJ1-5, with D possibly TRBD1 on 5 matching bases. Trimming took off 1 base at V and 1 base at J, with 11 bases between the two ends. CDR3 length: 16 amino acids. CDR1 and CDR2 (germline): KGHSH, LQKENI.

V usage is TRBV27 and J usage is TRBJ1-5; 11 bases are a match to TRBD1. Germline CDR1 is MNHEY and CDR2 is SMNVEV (reference sequence). This CDR3 is built from 16 residues. Trimming cost V 2 bases and J 6 bases; bases outside gene matches: 6. This chain's CDR3 is CASSLSGTGGVQPQHF. For the CDR3, the DNA is TGTGCCAGCAGTTTAAGCGGGACAGGGGGGGTTCAGCCCCAGCATTTT.

CDR3 sequence: CASSVDRGGNIQYF. The CDR3 coding sequence is TGTGCCAGCAGCGTAGATAGGGGTGGAAACATTCAGTACTTC. This rearrangement joins TRBV9 to TRBJ2-4; TRBD1 might be the D (5 bases). Trimming took 0 bases from V and 6 from J, leaving 10 bases between them. The CDR3 spans 14 residues. Germline V gene lookup returns CDR1 SGDLS and CDR2 YYNGEE. Variable domain in full (rest from reference TRBV9 and TRBJ2-4): DSGVTQTPKHLITATGQRVTLRCSPRSGDLSVYWYQQSLDQGLQFLIQYYNGEERAKGNILERFSAQQFPDLHSELNLSSLELGDSALYFCASSVDRGGNIQYFGAGTRLSVL.

This chain uses TRBV28 with TRBJ1-2; D is possibly TRBD1 (6 bases). CDR3 size: 14 residues. Per the germline V gene, CDR1 is MDHEN and CDR2 is SYDVKM. V shed 3 bases and J shed 4 bases, with 12 bases lying between them. DNA of the CDR3: TGTGCCAGCAGTTTCGGACAGCTTTTCTATGGCTACACCTTC. Translating it yields CASSFGQLFYGYTF.

The DNA of the CDR3 is TGTGCCAGCAGCACAGAGGGGGGTGAACTGTTTTTT. Residues: CASSTEGGELFF. The J gene is TRBJ1-4, the V gene TRBV7-9, with D perhaps TRBD1 (6 bases). Trimming took off 5 bases at V and 12 bases at J, with 13 bases between the two ends. CDR3 length equals 12 residues. Per the germline V gene, CDR1 is SEHNR and CDR2 is FQNEAQ (reference sequence).

The rearrangement links TRBV9 to TRBJ1-6; weak D call: TRBD1 (5 bases). The CDR3 is made up of 14 amino acids. CDR1 and CDR2 from the germline V gene are SGDLS and YYNGEE. V shed 4 bases and J shed 10 bases, with 15 bases lying between them. For the CDR3, the DNA is TGTGCCAGCAGCACCACGACGGGGGGATCACCCCTCCACTTT. As protein: CASSTTTGGSPLHF. Complete variable domain (other parts from reference TRBV9 and TRBJ1-6): DSGVTQTPKHLITATGQRVTLRCSPRSGDLSVYWYQQSLDQGLQFLIQYYNGEERAKGNILERFSAQQFPDLHSELNLSSLELGDSALYFCASSTTTGGSPLHFGNGTRLTVT.

The gene calls are TRBV28 and TRBJ2-7; no clear D gene. V lost 4 bases and J lost 5, with 9 bases in between. Germline V gives CDR1 MDHEN, CDR2 SYDVKM. This CDR3 is built from 12 residues. This CDR3 reads CASSSREDEQYF. Written as DNA, the CDR3 is TGTGCCAGCAGTTCCCGAGAAGACGAGCAGTACTTC. Full variable domain (rest looked up from reference TRBV28 and TRBJ2-7): DVKVTQSSRYLVKRTGEKVFLECVQDMDHENMFWYRQDPGLGLRLIYFSYDVKMKEKGDIPEGYSVSREKKERFSLILESASTNQTSMYLCASSSREDEQYFGPGTRLTVT.

The genes are TRBV6-5 and TRBJ2-5, with D maybe TRBD2 (6 bases). The CDR3 sequence is 12 residues long. V was shortened by 6 bases and J by 5 bases, with 10 bases between the two germline ends. Per the germline V gene, CDR1 is MNHEY and CDR2 is SVGAGI. The CDR3 nucleotides are TGTGCCAGCAGATCGGGGAGGGAGACCCAGTACTTC. Its protein is CASRSGRETQYF.

In nucleotides, the CDR3 is TGTGCCAGCTGGACAGGGTTAGCTAGCGGGGGTCACGAGCAGTACTTC. Translating gives CASWTGLASGGHEQYF. V gene TRBV28 combines with J gene TRBJ2-7; 10 positions match TRBD2. This CDR3 comprises 16 residues. The germline gives CDR1 MDHEN, CDR2 SYDVKM. V dropped 8 bases and J dropped 5; count of bases not matched to a gene: 15.

The J gene is TRBJ1-1, the V gene TRBV7-2; D possibly corresponds to TRBD1 (5 bases). Trimming pared 1 base from V and 4 bases from J, leaving 10 bases between. This CDR3 region has 14 residues. Germline-derived CDR1 and CDR2 are SGHTA and FQGNSA. Written as DNA, the CDR3 is TGTGCCAGCAGCTTAGGGGGGGGTTCCACTGAAGCTTTCTTT. Its protein product is CASSLGGGSTEAFF. Variable domain in full (rest from reference TRBV7-2 and TRBJ1-1): GAGVSQSPSNKVTEKGKDVELRCDPISGHTALYWYRQSLGQGLEFLIYFQGNSAPDKSGLPSDRFSAERTGGSVSTLTIQRTQQEDSAVYLCASSLGGGSTEAFFGQGTRLTVV.

This clone was recorded a few times. The chain links TRBV5-5 to TRBJ2-7, with D possibly TRBD1 on 6 matching bases. V was pared by 0 bases and J by 5 bases, with 15 bases between. The CDR3 covers 15 residues. From germline, CDR1 is SGHKS and CDR2 YYEKEE (reference sequence). The CDR3 region has the DNA TGTGCCAGCAGCTTGGCCCCCCAGGGGTGGAACGAGCAGTACTTC. Amino acids: CASSLAPQGWNEQYF.